The clone carrying this TCR beta chain appeared a single time. Antigen unknown. Profiling relied on immunoSEQ multiplex PCR, and the TCRdb table lists in-frame clones only, not all of them. This table has 99,000 or so clones, about 90% appearing once. The data stem from a study of graft-versus-host responses after intestinal transplantation. Looking at the study overall: Every recipient underwent anti-thymocyte globulin induction, then tacrolimus and steroids for roughly three years. Study-wide results and caveats: Detection of GvH clones occurred in recipient marrow, and some had their first appearance in ileum or blood. The study found high graft-versus-host to host-versus-graft clonal ratios in allografts of patients with graft-donor T cell macrochimerism.

After removal of 5 bases from V and 5 bases from J, the junction contained 6 bases not matched to a gene. The CDR3 loop spans 14 amino acids. From germline, CDR1 is MDHEN and CDR2 SYDVKM. The origin of this receptor is a human donor who received an intestinal transplant. The gene calls are TRBV28 and TRBJ1-5; 7 positions match TRBD1. Source: unstimulated CD4+ T cells sorted from spleen or lymph node cells, taken before intestinal transplant. CDR3 coding DNA: TGTGCCAGCAGTCCGGGACAGCCTTATCAGCCCCAGCATTTT. Translation gives CASSPGQPYQPQHF.